A selection of T cell receptor beta chains follows, all from one sample in a study of identical twins. TCRdb recomputed calls from the 5' RACE reads with MiXCR, one row per CDR3 protein. The repertoire consists of hundreds of thousands of distinct CDR3 sequences, with about 20% occurring once and the leading ten covering roughly 13%. These data were likewise used in another study, on T cells expressing NK-cell markers.

The sequenced sample was PBMCs. The receptors were gathered from a woman under 30 in good health. The CDR3 runs from the conserved cysteine through the conserved F or W. The D gene is left open where the match is weak. Clone size appears in some rows only: once, few, many, or a class for an expanded clone.

d_call	v_call	clone_size	j_call	cdr3_nt	cdr3_aa
TRBD2	TRBV19	few	TRBJ2-5	TGTGCCAGTAGTGTCGGTTTAGCGGGAGGGGCGGAGACCCAGTACTTC	CASSVGLAGGAETQYF
TRBD2	TRBV5-1	NA	TRBJ2-3	TGCGCCAGCAGCCGGGTGACTAGCGGGGGATCAGATACGCAGTATTTT	CASSRVTSGGSDTQYF
TRBD2	TRBV27	few	TRBJ2-2	TGTGCCAGCGGGGGACTAGCGCCGACGAACACCGGGGAGCTGTTTTTT	CASGGLAPTNTGELFF
NA	TRBV5-6	NA	TRBJ2-7	TGTGCCAGCAGCTTGGTAGGTGGTTTCTACGAGCAGTACTTC	CASSLVGGFYEQYF
NA	TRBV7-6	many	TRBJ1-1	TGTGCCAGCAGCCCGTTAGGGAACACTGAAGCTTTCTTT	CASSPLGNTEAFF
NA	TRBV20-1	NA	TRBJ2-7	TGCAGCGTTGTGACCCCGGGCAGCTCCTACGAGCAGTACTTC	CSVVTPGSSYEQYF
TRBD1	TRBV5-1	few	TRBJ1-1	TGCGCCATCGCGACAGGGCCGAGTAGAGCTGAAGCTTTCTTT	CAIATGPSRAEAFF
TRBD2	TRBV6-1	few	TRBJ2-7	TGTGCCAGCAGTGCGCCGGGACTAGCGGGATCCTACGAGCAGTACTTC	CASSAPGLAGSYEQYF
TRBD2	TRBV20-1	NA	TRBJ2-5	TGCAGTGCTAACGGGGGGGGGTGGACCCAGTACTTC	CSANGGGWTQYF
NA	TRBV7-2	few	TRBJ2-7	TGTGCCAGCAGCGCCCACGGCGTAGTACAGATCTCCTACGAGCAGTACTTC	CASSAHGVVQISYEQYF
NA	TRBV7-8	NA	TRBJ2-7	TGTGCCAGCAGCTCCACAACAGGATTGGGTTCCTACTACGAGCAGTACTTC	CASSSTTGLGSYYEQYF
TRBD1	TRBV6-5	NA	TRBJ2-7	TGTGCCAGCAGTTACACCGCCCCCGGGACAGGATCCTACGAGCAGTACTTC	CASSYTAPGTGSYEQYF
NA	TRBV11-3	NA	TRBJ2-7	TGTGCCAGCAGGGTAAGGGGGGAGTACGAGCAGTACTTC	CASRVRGEYEQYF
NA	TRBV12-3/TRBV12-4	many	TRBJ1-5	TGTGCCAGCAGTTTTGGGGGAGTCCGTCAGCCCCAGCATTTT	CASSFGGVRQPQHF
NA	TRBV6-2/TRBV6-3	NA	TRBJ1-4	TGTGCCAGCAGTTCCGGCGCAACTAATGAAAAACTGTTTTTT	CASSSGATNEKLFF
NA	TRBV20-1	few	TRBJ2-7	TGCAGTGCCACGCCGAGCTCAAACTCCTACGAGCAGTACTTC	CSATPSSNSYEQYF
NA	TRBV19	NA	TRBJ1-1	TGTGCCAGTAGTCCTGAGGGGACTGAAGCTTTCTTT	CASSPEGTEAFF
TRBD2	TRBV18	few	TRBJ2-3	TGTGCCAGCTCCCCTTTAGCGGGGGGGCCTGCAGATACGCAGTATTTT	CASSPLAGGPADTQYF
TRBD1	TRBV20-1	NA	TRBJ1-4	TGCAGTGCTAGAGATGGAGGGGGCCCTGAAAAACTGTTTTTT	CSARDGGGPEKLFF
TRBD2	TRBV12-3/TRBV12-4	NA	TRBJ2-2	TGTGCCAGCTCCCGCAGCAGACGGGAGGGTGGGAACACCGGGGAGCTGTTTTTT	CASSRSRREGGNTGELFF
TRBD2	TRBV6-2/TRBV6-3	few	TRBJ2-1	TGTGCCAGCAGTTATATTCGGGCGGGAGGCTCCTACAATGAGCAGTTCTTC	CASSYIRAGGSYNEQFF
TRBD1	TRBV20-1	few	TRBJ2-7	TGCAGCTTAGGGACAGGGAGTTCCCACGAGCAGTACTTC	CSLGTGSSHEQYF
NA	TRBV5-6	few	TRBJ1-4	TGTGCCAGCAGACTACAGCGAACAACTAATGAAAAACTGTTTTTT	CASRLQRTTNEKLFF
TRBD2	TRBV7-9	few	TRBJ2-2	TGTGCCAGCAGCACACCGGGACTAGCGGGAGCGAGCGGGGAGCTGTTTTTT	CASSTPGLAGASGELFF
NA	TRBV24-1	few	TRBJ2-3	TGTGCCACCAGCCAACGGGGCACAGATACGCAGTATTTT	CATSQRGTDTQYF
NA	TRBV24-1	NA	TRBJ1-1	TGTGCCACCAGGCGAGAAGGACTCCCTCTCTTT	CATRREGLPLF
NA	TRBV12-3/TRBV12-4	few	TRBJ2-5	TGTGCCAGCAGTTTAGTTGGCAGAGAGACCCAGTACTTC	CASSLVGRETQYF
TRBD1	TRBV7-9	NA	TRBJ2-3	TGTGCCAGCAGCCTCCGGGACAGGGGGCGAGATACGCAGTATTTT	CASSLRDRGRDTQYF
TRBD1	TRBV12-3/TRBV12-4	NA	TRBJ2-1	TGTGCCAGCAGTCCGGGACAGGGGCGTCGTGAGCAGTTCTTC	CASSPGQGRREQFF
NA	TRBV20-1	NA	TRBJ1-1	TGCAGTGCCAGTAAGTCCACAGGGAACACTGAAGCTTTCTTT	CSASKSTGNTEAFF
NA	TRBV4-3	few	TRBJ2-2	TGCGCCACGCGGGACCTCACCGGGGAGCTGTTTTTT	CATRDLTGELFF
TRBD1	TRBV20-1	NA	TRBJ2-1	TGCAGTGCGAGGGGGACAGGTCCCGGTGAGCAGTTCTTC	CSARGTGPGEQFF
NA	TRBV7-2	NA	TRBJ2-7	TGTGCCAGCAGCTCGGGTGGGTCAGCCTACGAGCAGTACTTC	CASSSGGSAYEQYF
NA	TRBV27	NA	TRBJ2-1	TGTGCCAGCAGGATCAGGGCCGTCGGCTCCTACAATGAGCAGTTCTTC	CASRIRAVGSYNEQFF
NA	TRBV29-1	NA	TRBJ2-7	TGCAGCGTCCGGATCTCCTACGAGCAGTACTTC	CSVRISYEQYF
NA	TRBV5-1	few	TRBJ2-2	TGCGCCAGCAGCTTAACCAGGGGCACCGGGGAGCTGTTTTTT	CASSLTRGTGELFF
NA	TRBV13	NA	TRBJ2-1	TGTGCCAGCAGCCTGGGGCCCACCCCCGACAATGAGCAGTTCTTC	CASSLGPTPDNEQFF
NA	TRBV6-2/TRBV6-3	NA	TRBJ1-5	TGTGCCAGCAGTTCGGGACTCCGCAATCAGCCCCAGCATTTT	CASSSGLRNQPQHF
TRBD2	TRBV12-3/TRBV12-4	few	TRBJ2-1	TGTGCCAGCAGGCCTACGGAAGCGGGAGCCATAGGTGAGCAGTTCTTC	CASRPTEAGAIGEQFF
TRBD2	TRBV28	few	TRBJ2-1	TGTGCCAGCAGTTTATCCGCTAGCGGGAGCAAGGATGAGCAGTTCTTC	CASSLSASGSKDEQFF
NA	TRBV30	NA	TRBJ1-5	TGTGCCTGGAGTTTGGAGGGCCGACAGCCCCAGCATTTT	CAWSLEGRQPQHF
NA	TRBV12-3/TRBV12-4	NA	TRBJ1-4	TGTGCCAGCAGTTTTTCCGACACACCTGAAAAACTGTTTTTT	CASSFSDTPEKLFF
NA	TRBV29-1	few	TRBJ2-7	TGCAGCGTTAGCCAAAGCTCCTACGAGCAGTACTTC	CSVSQSSYEQYF
TRBD2	TRBV20-1	few	TRBJ2-7	TGCAGTGCTAGAGGGGTCGGTAGCGGGGGGTACGAGCAGTACTTC	CSARGVGSGGYEQYF
NA	TRBV6-5	NA	TRBJ2-7	TGTGCCAGCAGTTACGGGGCAGGAGACTACGAGCAGTACTTC	CASSYGAGDYEQYF
NA	TRBV20-1	NA	TRBJ1-1	TGCAGTGCTAGGTCCGACGGGAACACTGAAGCTTTCTTT	CSARSDGNTEAFF
NA	TRBV3-1	NA	TRBJ2-7	TGTGCCAGCAGCCAAGGGCAGGGGATCTTCGGCGAGCAGTACTTC	CASSQGQGIFGEQYF
NA	TRBV6-5	many	TRBJ2-3	TGTGCCAGCAGTTACTCGTCAGCAGATACGCAGTATTTT	CASSYSSADTQYF
NA	TRBV7-2	many	TRBJ1-2	TGTGCCAGCAGCGCGATAGGACAGCAAGACTATGGCTACACCTTC	CASSAIGQQDYGYTF
NA	TRBV5-1	NA	TRBJ1-4	TGCGCCAGCAGTTATGGACGGGGTAATGAAAAACTGTTTTTT	CASSYGRGNEKLFF
NA	TRBV19	NA	TRBJ1-5	TGTGCCAGTAGTAAGGCCCCCGGTCAGCCCCAGCATTTT	CASSKAPGQPQHF